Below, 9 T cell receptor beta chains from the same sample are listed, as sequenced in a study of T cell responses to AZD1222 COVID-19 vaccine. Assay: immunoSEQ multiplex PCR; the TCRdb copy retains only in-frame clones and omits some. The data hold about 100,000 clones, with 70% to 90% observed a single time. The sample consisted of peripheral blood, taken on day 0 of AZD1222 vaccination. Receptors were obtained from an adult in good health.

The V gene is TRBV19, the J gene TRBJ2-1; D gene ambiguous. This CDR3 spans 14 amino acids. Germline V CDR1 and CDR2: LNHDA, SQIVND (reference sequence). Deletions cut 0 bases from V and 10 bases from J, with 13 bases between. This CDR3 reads CASSIDVTIYEQFF. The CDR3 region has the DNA TGTGCCAGTAGTATAGATGTTACCATCTACGAGCAGTTCTTC.

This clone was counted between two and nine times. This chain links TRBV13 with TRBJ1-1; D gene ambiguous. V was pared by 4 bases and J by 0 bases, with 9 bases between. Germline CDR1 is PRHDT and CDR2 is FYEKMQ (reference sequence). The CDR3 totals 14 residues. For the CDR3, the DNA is TGTGCCAGCAGCTGGGATGTATTGAACACTGAAGCTTTCTTT. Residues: CASSWDVLNTEAFF. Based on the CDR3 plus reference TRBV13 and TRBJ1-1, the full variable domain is AAGVIQSPRHLIKEKRETATLKCYPIPRHDTVYWYQQGPGQDPQFLISFYEKMQSDKGSIPDRFSAQQFSDYHSELNMSSLELGDSALYFCASSWDVLNTEAFFGQGTRLTVV.

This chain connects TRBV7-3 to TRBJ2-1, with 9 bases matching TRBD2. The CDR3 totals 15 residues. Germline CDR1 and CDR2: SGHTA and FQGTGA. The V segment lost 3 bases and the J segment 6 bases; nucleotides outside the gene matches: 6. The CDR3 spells CASSFSRGGSNEQFF. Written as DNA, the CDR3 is TGTGCCAGCAGCTTTTCGCGGGGGGGCAGCAATGAGCAGTTCTTC.

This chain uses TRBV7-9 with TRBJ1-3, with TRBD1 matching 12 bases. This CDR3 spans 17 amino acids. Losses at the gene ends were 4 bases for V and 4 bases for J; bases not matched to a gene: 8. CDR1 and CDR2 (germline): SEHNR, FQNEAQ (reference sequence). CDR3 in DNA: TGTGCCAGCAGCTCAGCCGGGACAGGGGGCCACGGAAACACCATATATTTT. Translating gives CASSSAGTGGHGNTIYF.

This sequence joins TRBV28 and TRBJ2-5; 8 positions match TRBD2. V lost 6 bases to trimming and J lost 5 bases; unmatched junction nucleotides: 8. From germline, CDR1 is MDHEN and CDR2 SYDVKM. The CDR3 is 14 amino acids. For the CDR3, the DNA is TGTGCCAGCAGAGACGGGGGGGTATTGGAGACCCAGTACTTC. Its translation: CASRDGGVLETQYF.

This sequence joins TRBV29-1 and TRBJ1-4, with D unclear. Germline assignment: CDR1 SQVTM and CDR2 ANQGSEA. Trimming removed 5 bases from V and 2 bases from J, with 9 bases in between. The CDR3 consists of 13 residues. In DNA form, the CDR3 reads TGCAGCGTTCAGGAGGGTACTAATGAAAAACTGTTTTTT. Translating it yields CSVQEGTNEKLFF.

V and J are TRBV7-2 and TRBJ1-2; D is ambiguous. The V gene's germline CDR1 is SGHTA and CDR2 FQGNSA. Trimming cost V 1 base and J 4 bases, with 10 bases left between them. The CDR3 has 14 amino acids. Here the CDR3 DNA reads TGTGCCAGCAGCTTAGAGGCTGCGTTCTATGGCTACACCTTC. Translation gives CASSLEAAFYGYTF.

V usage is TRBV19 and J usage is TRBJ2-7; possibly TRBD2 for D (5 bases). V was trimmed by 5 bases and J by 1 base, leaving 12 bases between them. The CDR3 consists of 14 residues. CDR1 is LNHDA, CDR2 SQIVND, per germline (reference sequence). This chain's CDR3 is CASSLAGKSYEQYF. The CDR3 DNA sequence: TGTGCCAGTAGTCTGGCCGGGAAATCCTACGAGCAGTACTTC. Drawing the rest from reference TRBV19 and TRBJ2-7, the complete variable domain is DGGITQSPKYLFRKEGQNVTLSCEQNLNHDAMYWYRQDPGQGLRLIYYSQIVNDFQKGDIAEGYSVSREKKESFPLTVTSAQKNPTAFYLCASSLAGKSYEQYFGPGTRLTVT.

CDR3 sequence reads: CASGIPGEETQYF. CDR3 DNA sequence: TGTGCCAGCGGGATTCCAGGGGAAGAGACCCAGTACTTC. The chain employs TRBV25-1 and TRBJ2-5, with D possibly matching TRBD1 (6 bases). The V end was cut by 8 bases, the J end by 3 bases, with 13 bases between. Germline V gives CDR1 MGHDK, CDR2 SYGVNS. The CDR3 totals 13 residues.